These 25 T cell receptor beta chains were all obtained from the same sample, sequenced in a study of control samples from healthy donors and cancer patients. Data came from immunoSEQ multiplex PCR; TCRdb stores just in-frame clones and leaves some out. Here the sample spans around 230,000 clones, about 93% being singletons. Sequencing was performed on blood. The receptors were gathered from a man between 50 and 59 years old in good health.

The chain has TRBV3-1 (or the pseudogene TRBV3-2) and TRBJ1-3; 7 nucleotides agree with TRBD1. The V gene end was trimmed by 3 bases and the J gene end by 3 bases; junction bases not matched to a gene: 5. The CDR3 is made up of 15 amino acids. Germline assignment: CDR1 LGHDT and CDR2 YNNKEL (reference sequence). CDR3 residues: CASSHGGGSGNTIYF. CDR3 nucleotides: TGTGCCAGCAGCCACGGAGGGGGCAGTGGAAACACCATATATTTT.

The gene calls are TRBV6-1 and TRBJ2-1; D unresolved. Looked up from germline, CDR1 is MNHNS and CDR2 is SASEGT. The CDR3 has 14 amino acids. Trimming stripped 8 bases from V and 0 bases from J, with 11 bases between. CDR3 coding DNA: TGTGCCAGCCGCTGGGGTAGCTCCTACAATGAGCAGTTCTTC. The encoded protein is CASRWGSSYNEQFF.

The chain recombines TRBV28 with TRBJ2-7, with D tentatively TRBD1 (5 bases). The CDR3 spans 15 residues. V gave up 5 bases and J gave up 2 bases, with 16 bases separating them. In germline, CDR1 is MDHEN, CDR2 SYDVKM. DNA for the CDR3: TGTGCCAGCAGTCCCCCCTTAGGGGTCACCTACGAGCAGTACGTC. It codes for CASSPPLGVTYEQYV.

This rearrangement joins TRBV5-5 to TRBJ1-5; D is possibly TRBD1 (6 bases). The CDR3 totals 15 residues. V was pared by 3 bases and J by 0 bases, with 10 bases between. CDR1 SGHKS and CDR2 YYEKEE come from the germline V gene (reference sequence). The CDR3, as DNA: TGTGCCAGCAGCTGGACAGTAGATAGCAATCAGCCCCAGCATTTT. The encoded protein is CASSWTVDSNQPQHF.

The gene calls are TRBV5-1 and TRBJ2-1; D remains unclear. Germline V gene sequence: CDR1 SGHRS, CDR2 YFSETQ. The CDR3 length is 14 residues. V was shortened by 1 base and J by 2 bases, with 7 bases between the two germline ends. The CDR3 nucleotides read TGCGCCAGCAGCTTGTACCCTACCTACAATGAGCAGTTCTTC. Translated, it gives CASSLYPTYNEQFF.

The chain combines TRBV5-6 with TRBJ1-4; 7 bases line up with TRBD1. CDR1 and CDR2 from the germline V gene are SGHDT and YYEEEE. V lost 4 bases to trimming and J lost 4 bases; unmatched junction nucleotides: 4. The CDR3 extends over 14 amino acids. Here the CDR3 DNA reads TGTGCCAGCAGCCTGACAGGGCTTAATGAAAAACTGTTTTTT. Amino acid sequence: CASSLTGLNEKLFF.

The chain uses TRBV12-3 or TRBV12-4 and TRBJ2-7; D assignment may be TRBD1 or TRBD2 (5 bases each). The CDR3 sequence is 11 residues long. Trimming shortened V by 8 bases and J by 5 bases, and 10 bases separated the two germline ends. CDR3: CASGWGNEQYV. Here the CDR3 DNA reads TGTGCCAGCGGTTGGGGGAACGAGCAGTACGTC.

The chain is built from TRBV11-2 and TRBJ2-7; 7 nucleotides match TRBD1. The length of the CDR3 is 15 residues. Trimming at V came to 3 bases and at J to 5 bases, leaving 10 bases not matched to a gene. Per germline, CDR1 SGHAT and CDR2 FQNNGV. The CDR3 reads CASSLDSTGVDEQYV. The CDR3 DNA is TGTGCCAGCAGCTTGGACTCTACAGGGGTGGACGAGCAGTACGTC.

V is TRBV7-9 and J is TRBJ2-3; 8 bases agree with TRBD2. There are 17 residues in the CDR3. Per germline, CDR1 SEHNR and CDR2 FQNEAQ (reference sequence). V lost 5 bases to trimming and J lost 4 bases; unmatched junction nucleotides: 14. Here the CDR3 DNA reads TGTGCCAGCAGCGACGCTTCGACTCGGGGGGGTGCAGATACGCAGTATTTT. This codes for CASSDASTRGGADTQYF.

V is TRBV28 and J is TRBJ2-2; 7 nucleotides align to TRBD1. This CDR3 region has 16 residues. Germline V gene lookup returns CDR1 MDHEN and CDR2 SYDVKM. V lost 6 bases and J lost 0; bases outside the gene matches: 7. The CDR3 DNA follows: TGTGCCAGCAGCAGAACCGGGACAGCGAACACCGGGGAGCTGTTTTTT. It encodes CASSRTGTANTGELFF.

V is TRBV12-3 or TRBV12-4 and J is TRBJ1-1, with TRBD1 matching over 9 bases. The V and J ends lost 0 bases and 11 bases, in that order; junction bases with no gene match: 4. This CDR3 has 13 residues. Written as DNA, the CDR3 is TGTGCCAGCAGTTTAGCCCGGGACAGGGTCGCTTTCTTT. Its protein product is CASSLARDRVAFF.

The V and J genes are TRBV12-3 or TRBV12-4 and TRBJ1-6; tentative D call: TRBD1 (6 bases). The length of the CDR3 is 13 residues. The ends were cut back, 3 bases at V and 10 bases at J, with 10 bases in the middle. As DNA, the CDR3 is TGTGCCAGCAGTTTTCAGGGGTCATCACCCCTCCACTTT. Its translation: CASSFQGSSPLHF.

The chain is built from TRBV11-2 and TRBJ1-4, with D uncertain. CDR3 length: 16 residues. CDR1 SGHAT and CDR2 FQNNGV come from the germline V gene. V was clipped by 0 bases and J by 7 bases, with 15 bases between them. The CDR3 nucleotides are TGTGCCAGCAGCTTAGATCTCCCCGCCGCCGGTGAAAAACTGTTTTTT. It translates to CASSLDLPAAGEKLFF.

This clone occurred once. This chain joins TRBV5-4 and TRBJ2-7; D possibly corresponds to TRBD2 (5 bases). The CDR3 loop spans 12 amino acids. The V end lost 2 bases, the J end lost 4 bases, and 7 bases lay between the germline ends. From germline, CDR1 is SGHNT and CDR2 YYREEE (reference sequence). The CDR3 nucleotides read TGTGCCAGCAGCTTCGGCGGGTACGAGCAGTACTTC. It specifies CASSFGGYEQYF.

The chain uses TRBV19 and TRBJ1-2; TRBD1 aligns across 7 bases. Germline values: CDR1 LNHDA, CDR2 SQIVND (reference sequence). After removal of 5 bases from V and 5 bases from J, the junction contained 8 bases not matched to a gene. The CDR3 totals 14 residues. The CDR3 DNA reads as TGTGCCAGTAGTCTCTCGGGACAGCCTTATGGCTACACCTTC. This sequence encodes CASSLSGQPYGYTF.

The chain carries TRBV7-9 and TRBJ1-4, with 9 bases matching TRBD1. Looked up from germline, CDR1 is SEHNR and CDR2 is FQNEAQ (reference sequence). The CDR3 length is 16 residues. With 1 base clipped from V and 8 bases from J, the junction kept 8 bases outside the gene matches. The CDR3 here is CASSLESPGQGEKLFF. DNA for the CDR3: TGTGCCAGCAGCTTAGAGTCGCCGGGACAGGGAGAAAAACTGTTTTTT.

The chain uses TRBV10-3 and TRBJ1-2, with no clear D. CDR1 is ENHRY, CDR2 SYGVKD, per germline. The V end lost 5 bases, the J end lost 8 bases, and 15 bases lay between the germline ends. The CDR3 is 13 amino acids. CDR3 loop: CAISNTEIGGYTF. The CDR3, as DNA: TGTGCCATCAGTAACACGGAGATCGGAGGCTACACCTTC.

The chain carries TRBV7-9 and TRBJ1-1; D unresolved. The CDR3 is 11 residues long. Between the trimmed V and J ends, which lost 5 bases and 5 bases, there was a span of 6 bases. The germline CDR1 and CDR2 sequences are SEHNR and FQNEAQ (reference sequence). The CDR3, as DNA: TGTGCCAGCAGCCAGGCTACTGAAGCTTTCTTT. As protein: CASSQATEAFF. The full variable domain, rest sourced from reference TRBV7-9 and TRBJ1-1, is DTGVSQNPRHKITKRGQNVTFRCDPISEHNRLYWYRQTLGQGPEFLTYFQNEAQLEKSRLLSDRFSAERPKGSFSTLEIQRTEQGDSAMYLCASSQATEAFFGQGTRLTVV.

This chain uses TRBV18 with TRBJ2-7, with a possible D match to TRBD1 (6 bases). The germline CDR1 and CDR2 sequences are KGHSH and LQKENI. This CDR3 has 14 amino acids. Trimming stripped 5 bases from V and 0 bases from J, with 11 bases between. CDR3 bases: TGTGCCAGCTCATCGCAGGGGAGCTCCTACGAGCAGTACTTC. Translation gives CASSSQGSSYEQYF.

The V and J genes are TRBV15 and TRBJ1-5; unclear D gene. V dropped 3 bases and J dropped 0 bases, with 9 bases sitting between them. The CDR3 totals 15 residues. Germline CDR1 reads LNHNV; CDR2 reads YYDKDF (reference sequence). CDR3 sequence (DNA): TGTGCCACCAGCAGGCAGCGGGATAGCAATCAGCCCCAGCATTTT. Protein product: CATSRQRDSNQPQHF.

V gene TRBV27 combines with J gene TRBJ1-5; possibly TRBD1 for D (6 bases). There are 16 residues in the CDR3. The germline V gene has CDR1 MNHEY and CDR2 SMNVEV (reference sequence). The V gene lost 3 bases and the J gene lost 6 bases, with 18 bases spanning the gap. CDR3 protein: CASSLRATGLGQPQHF. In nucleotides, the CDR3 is TGTGCCAGCAGTTTGAGGGCCACAGGGCTCGGTCAGCCCCAGCATTTT.

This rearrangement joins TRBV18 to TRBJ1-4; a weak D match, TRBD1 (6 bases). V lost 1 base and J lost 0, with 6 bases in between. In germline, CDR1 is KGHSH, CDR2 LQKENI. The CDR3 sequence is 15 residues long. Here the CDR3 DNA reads TGTGCCAGCTCACCACGGACAGCAACTAATGAAAAACTGTTTTTT. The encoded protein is CASSPRTATNEKLFF.

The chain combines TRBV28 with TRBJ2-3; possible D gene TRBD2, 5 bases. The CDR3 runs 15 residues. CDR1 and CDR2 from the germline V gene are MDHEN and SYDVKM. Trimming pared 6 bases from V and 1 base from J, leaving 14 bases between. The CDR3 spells CASSTPGRGTDTQYF. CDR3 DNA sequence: TGTGCCAGCAGCACCCCGGGAAGGGGCACAGATACGCAGTATTTT.

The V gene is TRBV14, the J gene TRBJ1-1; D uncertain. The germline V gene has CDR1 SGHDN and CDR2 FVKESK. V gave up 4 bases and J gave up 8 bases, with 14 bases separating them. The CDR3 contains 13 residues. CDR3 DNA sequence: TGTGCCAGCAGCCCCGTGACCCATGCCGAAGCTTTCTTT. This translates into CASSPVTHAEAFF.

CDR3 coding DNA: TGTGCCAGCAGCCACGGGACAGGGGTGATAGGCTACACCTTC. This gives the protein CASSHGTGVIGYTF. This rearrangement joins TRBV3-1 (or the pseudogene TRBV3-2) to TRBJ1-2, with 10 nucleotides matching TRBD1. V lost 3 bases, J lost 8 bases, and 6 bases stayed unmatched. The CDR3 covers 14 residues. The germline V gene encodes CDR1 LGHDT and CDR2 YNNKEL (reference sequence).